The T cell receptor (beta chain) described here comes from a study of STAT3 mutations in large granular lymphocyte leukemia. As to this clone: Its antigen is unidentified.

The trim removed 5 bases at V and 4 bases at J, leaving 12 bases unmatched. This CDR3 is built from 16 residues. CDR1 and CDR2 (germline): SEHNR, FQNEAQ (reference sequence). Measured with immunoSEQ multiplex PCR; TCRdb has only the in-frame clones, and not every one. This table holds about 4,000 clones, about 80% found once. Findings of the study overall: Every T-LGLL patient had at least one immunodominant TCRbeta clonotype.

Sequenced input: peripheral blood mononuclear cells. The sequence was obtained from a boy younger than 18 with T-cell large granular lymphocyte leukemia. Some clones in this sample may be carry-over from other donors' samples. V gene TRBV7-9 combines with J gene TRBJ1-2; 8 positions match TRBD1. CDR3 region: CASSPRTGRGPYGYTF. CDR3 DNA sequence: TGTGCCAGCAGCCCTAGGACAGGGCGCGGCCCCTATGGCTACACCTTC.